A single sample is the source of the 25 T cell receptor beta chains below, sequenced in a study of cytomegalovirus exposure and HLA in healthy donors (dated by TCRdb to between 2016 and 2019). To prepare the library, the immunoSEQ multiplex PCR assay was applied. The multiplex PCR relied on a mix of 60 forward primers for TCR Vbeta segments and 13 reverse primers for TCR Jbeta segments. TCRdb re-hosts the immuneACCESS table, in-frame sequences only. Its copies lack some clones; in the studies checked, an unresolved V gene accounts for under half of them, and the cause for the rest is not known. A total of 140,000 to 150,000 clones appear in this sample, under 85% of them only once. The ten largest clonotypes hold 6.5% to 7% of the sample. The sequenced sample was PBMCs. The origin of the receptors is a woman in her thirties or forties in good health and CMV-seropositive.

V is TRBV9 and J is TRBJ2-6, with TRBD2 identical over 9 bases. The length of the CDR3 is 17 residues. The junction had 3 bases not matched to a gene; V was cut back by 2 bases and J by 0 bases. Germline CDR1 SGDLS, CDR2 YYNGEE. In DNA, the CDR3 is TGTGCCAGCAGCGTTAGCGGGGGCCTCTCTGGGGCCAACGTCCTGACTTTC. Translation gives CASSVSGGLSGANVLTF.

The DNA of the CDR3 is TGTGCCAGCAGTTTAACGGATCTGGGGGCCAATGAGCAGTTCTTC. It codes for CASSLTDLGANEQFF. The V and J genes are TRBV6-5 and TRBJ2-1; D perhaps matches TRBD1 (6 bases). Trimming left V 4 bases short and J 6 bases short, with 16 bases between. CDR1 is MNHEY and CDR2 is SVGAGI in the germline V gene. The CDR3 totals 15 residues.

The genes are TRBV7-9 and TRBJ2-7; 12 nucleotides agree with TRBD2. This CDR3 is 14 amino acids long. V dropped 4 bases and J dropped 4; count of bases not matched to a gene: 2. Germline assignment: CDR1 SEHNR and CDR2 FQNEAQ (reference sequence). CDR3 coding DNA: TGTGCCAGCAGCTCTAGCGGGGGGGTTTACGAGCAGTACTTC. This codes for CASSSSGGVYEQYF.

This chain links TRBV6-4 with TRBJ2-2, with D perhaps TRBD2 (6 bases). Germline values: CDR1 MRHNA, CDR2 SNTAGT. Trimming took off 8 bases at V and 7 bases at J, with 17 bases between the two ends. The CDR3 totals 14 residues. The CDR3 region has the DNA TGTGCCAGCCGGGACTCCAACACGGGCGGGGAGCTGTTTTTT. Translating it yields CASRDSNTGGELFF.

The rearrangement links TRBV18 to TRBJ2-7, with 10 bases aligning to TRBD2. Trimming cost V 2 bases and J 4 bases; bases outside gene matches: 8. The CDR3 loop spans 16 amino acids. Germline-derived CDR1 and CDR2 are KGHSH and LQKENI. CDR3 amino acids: CASSPSTGTSAYEQYF. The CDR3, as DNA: TGTGCCAGCTCACCAAGTACCGGGACTAGCGCATACGAGCAGTACTTC.

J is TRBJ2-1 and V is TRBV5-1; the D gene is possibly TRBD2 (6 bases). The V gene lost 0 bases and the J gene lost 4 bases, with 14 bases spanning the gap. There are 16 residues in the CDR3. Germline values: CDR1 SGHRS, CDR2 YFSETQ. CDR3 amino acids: CASSLGAGTYYNEQFF. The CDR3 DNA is TGCGCCAGCAGCTTGGGCGCGGGGACTTATTACAATGAGCAGTTCTTC. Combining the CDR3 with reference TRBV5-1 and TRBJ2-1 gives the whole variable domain KAGVTQTPRYLIKTRGQQVTLSCSPISGHRSVSWYQQTPGQGLQFLFEYFSETQRNKGNFPGRFSGRQFSNSRSEMNVSTLELGDSALYLCASSLGAGTYYNEQFFGPGTRLTVL.

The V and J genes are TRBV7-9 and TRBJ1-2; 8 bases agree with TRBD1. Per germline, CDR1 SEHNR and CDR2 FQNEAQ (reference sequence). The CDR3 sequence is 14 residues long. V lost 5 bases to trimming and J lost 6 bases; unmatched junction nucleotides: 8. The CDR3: CASSRLDRDDGYTF. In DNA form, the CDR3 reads TGTGCCAGCAGCCGACTGGACAGGGACGATGGCTACACCTTC.

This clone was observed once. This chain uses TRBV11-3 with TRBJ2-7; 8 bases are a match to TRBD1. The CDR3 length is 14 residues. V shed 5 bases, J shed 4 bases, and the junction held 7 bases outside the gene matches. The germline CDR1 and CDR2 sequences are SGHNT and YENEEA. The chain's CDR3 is CASSTGTGPYEQYF. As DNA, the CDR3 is TGTGCCAGCAGCACCGGGACAGGTCCTTACGAGCAGTACTTC.

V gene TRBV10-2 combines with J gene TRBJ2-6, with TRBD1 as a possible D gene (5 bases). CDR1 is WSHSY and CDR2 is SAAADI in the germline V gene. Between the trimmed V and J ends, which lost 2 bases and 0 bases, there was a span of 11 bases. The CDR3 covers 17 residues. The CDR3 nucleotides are TGCGCCAGCAGTGAGAGGCAGGGTGGCTCTGGGGCCAACGTCCTGACTTTC. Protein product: CASSERQGGSGANVLTF.

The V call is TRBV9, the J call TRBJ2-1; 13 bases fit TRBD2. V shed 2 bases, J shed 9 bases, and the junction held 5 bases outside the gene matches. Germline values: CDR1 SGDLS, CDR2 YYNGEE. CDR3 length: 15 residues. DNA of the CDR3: TGTGCCAGCAGCGTTTTGGGACTAGCGGGGAGTGAGCAGTTCTTC. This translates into CASSVLGLAGSEQFF.

The CDR3 loop reads CASSLAGVSYEQYF. The CDR3 DNA reads as TGTGCCAGCAGTTTGGCAGGGGTCTCGTACGAGCAGTACTTC. The chain employs TRBV6-1 and TRBJ2-7, with a tentative D call TRBD1 (6 bases). The CDR3 covers 14 residues. Trimming stripped 5 bases from V and 4 bases from J, with 15 bases between. Germline V gene sequence: CDR1 MNHNS, CDR2 SASEGT.

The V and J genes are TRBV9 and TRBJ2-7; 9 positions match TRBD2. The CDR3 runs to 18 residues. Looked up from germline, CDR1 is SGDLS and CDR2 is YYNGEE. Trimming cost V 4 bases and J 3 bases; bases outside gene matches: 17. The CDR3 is CASSPGVAGALPIYEQYF. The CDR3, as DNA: TGTGCCAGCAGCCCCGGGGTAGCGGGGGCCTTGCCAATCTACGAGCAGTACTTC.

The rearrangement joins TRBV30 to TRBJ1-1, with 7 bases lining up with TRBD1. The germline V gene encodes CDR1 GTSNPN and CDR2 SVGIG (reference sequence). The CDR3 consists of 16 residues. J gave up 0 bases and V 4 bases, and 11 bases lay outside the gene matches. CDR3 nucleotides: TGTGCCTGGAAGACCGGGACAGCCGAGTTGAACACTGAAGCTTTCTTT. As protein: CAWKTGTAELNTEAFF.

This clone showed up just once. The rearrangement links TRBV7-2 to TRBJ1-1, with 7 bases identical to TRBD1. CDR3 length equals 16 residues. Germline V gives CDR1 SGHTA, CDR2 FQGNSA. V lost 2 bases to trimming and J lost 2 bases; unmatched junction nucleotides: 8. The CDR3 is CASSLHAGQRNTEAFF. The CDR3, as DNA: TGTGCCAGCAGCTTACACGCGGGACAGAGAAACACTGAAGCTTTCTTT.

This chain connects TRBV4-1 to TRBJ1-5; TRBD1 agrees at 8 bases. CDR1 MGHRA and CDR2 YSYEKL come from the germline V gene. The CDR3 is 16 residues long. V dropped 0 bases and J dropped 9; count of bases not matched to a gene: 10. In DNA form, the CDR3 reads TGCGCCAGCAGCCAAGATAGGACAGGGCTCACTCCGCCCCAGCATTTT. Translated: CASSQDRTGLTPPQHF.

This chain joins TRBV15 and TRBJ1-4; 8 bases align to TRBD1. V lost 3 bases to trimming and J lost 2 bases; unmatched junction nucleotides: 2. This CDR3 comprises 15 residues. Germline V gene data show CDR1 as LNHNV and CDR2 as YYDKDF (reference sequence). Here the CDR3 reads CATSRGDRTNEKLFF. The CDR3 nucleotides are TGTGCCACCAGCAGGGGGGACAGGACTAATGAAAAACTGTTTTTT.

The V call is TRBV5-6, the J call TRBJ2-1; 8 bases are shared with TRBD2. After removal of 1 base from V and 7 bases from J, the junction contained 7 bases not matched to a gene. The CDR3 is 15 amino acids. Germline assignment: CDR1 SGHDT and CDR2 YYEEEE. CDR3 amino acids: CASSLLSGGQNEQFF. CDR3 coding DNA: TGTGCCAGCAGCTTGCTATCGGGGGGGCAGAATGAGCAGTTCTTC.

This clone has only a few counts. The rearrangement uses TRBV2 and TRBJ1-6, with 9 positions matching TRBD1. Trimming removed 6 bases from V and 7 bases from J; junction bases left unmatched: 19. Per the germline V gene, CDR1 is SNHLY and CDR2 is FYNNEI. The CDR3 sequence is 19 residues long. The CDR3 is CASSLRAPKRGQGNSPLHF. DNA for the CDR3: TGTGCCAGCAGCCTAAGGGCCCCTAAAAGAGGACAGGGGAATTCACCCCTCCACTTT.

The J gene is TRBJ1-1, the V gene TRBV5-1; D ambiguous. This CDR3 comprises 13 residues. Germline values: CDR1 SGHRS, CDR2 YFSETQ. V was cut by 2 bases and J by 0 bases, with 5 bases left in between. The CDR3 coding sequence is TGCGCCAGCAGCTTACTGGTGAACACTGAAGCTTTCTTT. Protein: CASSLLVNTEAFF.

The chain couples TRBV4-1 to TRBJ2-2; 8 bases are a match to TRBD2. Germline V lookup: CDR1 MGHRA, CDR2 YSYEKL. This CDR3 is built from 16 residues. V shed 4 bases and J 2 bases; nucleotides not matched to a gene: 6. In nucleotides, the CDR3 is TGCGCCAGCAGCCCCCCGACTAGCGAAAACACCGGGGAGCTGTTTTTT. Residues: CASSPPTSENTGELFF.

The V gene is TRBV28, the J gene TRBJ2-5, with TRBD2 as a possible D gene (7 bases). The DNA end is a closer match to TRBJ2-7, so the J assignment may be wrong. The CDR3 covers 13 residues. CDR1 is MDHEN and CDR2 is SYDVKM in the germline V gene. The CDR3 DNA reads TGTGCCAGCAGTTGGGGGGGCATCTACGAGCAGTACTTC. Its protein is CASSWGGIYEQYF.

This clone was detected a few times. The CDR3 DNA sequence: TGTGCCTGGGGCCAGGGACTAGCGGGCGTAGAGACCCAGTACTTC. Translation gives CAWGQGLAGVETQYF. The rearrangement joins TRBV30 to TRBJ2-5; TRBD2 agrees at 12 bases. Trimming cost V 5 bases and J 4 bases; bases outside gene matches: 8. CDR1 is GTSNPN and CDR2 is SVGIG in the germline V gene (reference sequence). The CDR3 totals 15 residues.

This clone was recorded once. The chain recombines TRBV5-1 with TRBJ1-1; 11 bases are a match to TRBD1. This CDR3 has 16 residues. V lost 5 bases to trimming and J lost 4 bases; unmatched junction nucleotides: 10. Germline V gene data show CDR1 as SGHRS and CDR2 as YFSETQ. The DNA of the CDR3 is TGCGCCAGCAGGAACCGGGACAGGGGGGCGACCACTGAAGCTTTCTTT. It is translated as CASRNRDRGATTEAFF.

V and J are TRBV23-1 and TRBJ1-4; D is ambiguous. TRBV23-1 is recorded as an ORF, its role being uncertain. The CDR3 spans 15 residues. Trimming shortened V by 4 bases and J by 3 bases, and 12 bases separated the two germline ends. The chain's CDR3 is CASSPYWEPNEKLFF. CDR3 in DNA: TGCGCCAGCAGTCCGTATTGGGAGCCTAATGAAAAACTGTTTTTT.

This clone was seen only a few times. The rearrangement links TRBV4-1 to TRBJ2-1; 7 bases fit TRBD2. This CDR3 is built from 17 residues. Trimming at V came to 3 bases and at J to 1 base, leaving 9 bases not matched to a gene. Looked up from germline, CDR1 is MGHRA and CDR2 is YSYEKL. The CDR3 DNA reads TGCGCCAGCAGCCAGGCCCCAGCGGGGAGTTCCTACAATGAGCAGTTCTTC. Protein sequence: CASSQAPAGSSYNEQFF.